This entry lists 15 T cell receptor beta chains sequenced from one sample in a study of radiotherapy plus CTLA-4 blockade in lung cancer. Sequencing used immunoSEQ multiplex PCR; TCRdb keeps in-frame clones, though not all of them. The sample consists of 25,000 to 35,000 clones, less than 85% of them appearing once. The sequencing here drew on peripheral blood, taken from a patient treated with radiotherapy plus ipilimumab. The receptors here all came from a human donor with non-small cell lung cancer who had stable disease on radiotherapy plus ipilimumab.

This clone is medium-sized (0.01 to 0.1%). J is TRBJ2-7 and V is TRBV5-1; D is uncertain. CDR1 and CDR2 (germline): SGHRS, YFSETQ. This CDR3 contains 11 residues. With 3 bases removed from V and 0 bases from J, the gap between germline ends came to 1 base. CDR3 sequence (DNA): TGCGCCAGCAGCTCCTCCTACGAGCAGTACTTC. Translated, it gives CASSSSYEQYF.

V and J are TRBV27 and TRBJ2-2; the match to TRBD1 covers 12 bases. With V trimmed by 6 bases and J by 8 bases, 7 bases remained unmatched. Germline V CDR1 and CDR2: MNHEY, SMNVEV (reference sequence). The length of the CDR3 is 15 residues. DNA of the CDR3: TGTGCCAGCAGACCGGGACAGGGGGCATTTGGGGAGCTGTTTTTT. Its translation is CASRPGQGAFGELFF.

A remark on this clone: This specimen includes other DNA sequences encoding the same CDR3. V is TRBV25-1 and J is TRBJ2-2, with TRBD2 matching over 9 bases. V gave up 1 base and J gave up 4 bases; unmatched junction bases: 7. The CDR3 is 17 residues long. Germline loops: CDR1 MGHDK, CDR2 SYGVNS. Here the CDR3 reads CASSEWGAGGFTGELFF. The CDR3 bases are TGTGCCAGCAGTGAATGGGGCGCGGGGGGGTTCACCGGGGAGCTGTTTTTT.

This chain uses TRBV19 with TRBJ1-2; D is perhaps TRBD1 (6 bases). Germline-derived CDR1 and CDR2 are LNHDA and SQIVND (reference sequence). The V end lost 5 bases, the J end lost 2 bases, and 18 bases lay between the germline ends. The CDR3 totals 16 residues. The CDR3: CASSQGRAGTNYGYTF. Written as DNA, the CDR3 is TGTGCCAGTAGTCAGGGAAGGGCCGGGACAAACTATGGCTACACCTTC.

The chain uses TRBV7-2 and TRBJ2-3, with D possibly matching TRBD1 (7 bases). V was clipped by 4 bases and J by 7 bases, with 21 bases between them. The CDR3 length is 16 residues. Germline CDR1 and CDR2: SGHTA and FQGNSA. CDR3 coding DNA: TGTGCCAGCAGCTCTACGACAGGGTTCGGAGGGTATACGCAGTATTTT. As protein: CASSSTTGFGGYTQYF. The variable domain in full, completed from reference TRBV7-2 and TRBJ2-3, reads GAGVSQSPSNKVTEKGKDVELRCDPISGHTALYWYRQSLGQGLEFLIYFQGNSAPDKSGLPSDRFSAERTGGSVSTLTIQRTQQEDSAVYLCASSSTTGFGGYTQYFGPGTRLTVL.

The chain joins TRBV30 to TRBJ1-1, with 10 bases fitting TRBD1. This CDR3 has 15 residues. V shed 1 base, J shed 1 base, and the junction held 3 bases outside the gene matches. CDR1 is GTSNPN and CDR2 is SVGIG in the germline V gene (reference sequence). The CDR3 bases are TGTGCCTGGAGTGGACAGGGGGCCTGGAACACTGAAGCTTTCTTT. This codes for CAWSGQGAWNTEAFF.

The chain has TRBV9 and TRBJ1-2; D uncertain. Trimming removed 0 bases at V and 5 bases at J, with 5 bases between. The CDR3 consists of 12 residues. CDR1 is SGDLS and CDR2 is YYNGEE in the germline V gene. CDR3 residues: CASSVGIYGYTF. As DNA, the CDR3 is TGTGCCAGCAGCGTAGGGATTTATGGCTACACCTTC.

The chain is built from TRBV5-1 and TRBJ1-6; D is undetermined. The CDR3 spans 17 residues. Per the germline V gene, CDR1 is SGHRS and CDR2 is YFSETQ. Trimming took 2 bases from V and 0 from J, leaving 12 bases between them. The CDR3 sequence: CASSFQELSSYNSPLHF. CDR3 nucleotides: TGCGCCAGCAGCTTCCAGGAGCTCAGCTCCTATAATTCACCCCTCCACTTT.

Comments on this clone: Because the CDR3's place on the DNA is in doubt, the DNA is left out and the CDR3 is given as listed by TCRdb. V gene TRBV30 combines with J gene TRBJ1-2. The CDR3 spans 13 residues, counting both ends. Germline CDR1 is GTSNPN and CDR2 is SVGIG (reference sequence). The CDR3 loop reads CAWGAGAGRGYAF.

The CDR3 coding sequence is TGCGCCAGCAGCTCCCGACAGCAAGAGACCCAGTACTTC. Translated: CASSSRQQETQYF. V gene TRBV5-1 combines with J gene TRBJ2-5; possibly TRBD1 for D (5 bases). The CDR3 spans 13 residues. Trimming stripped 3 bases from V and 2 bases from J, with 8 bases between. The V gene's germline CDR1 is SGHRS and CDR2 YFSETQ.

A few counts support this clone. The chain has TRBV28 and TRBJ2-7; 7 nucleotides align to TRBD1. The CDR3 runs 16 residues. Per the germline V gene, CDR1 is MDHEN and CDR2 is SYDVKM. The ends lost 5 bases at V and 4 bases at J; junction bases unmatched: 14. The CDR3 here is CASSPPVGDSEYEQYV. As DNA, the CDR3 is TGTGCCAGCAGTCCACCCGTGGGGGACAGTGAATACGAGCAGTACGTC.

This clone appeared a few times. CDR3 sequence (DNA): TGTGCCAGTAGCCTCGGGCCCCGCAAGGGGACCCAGTACTTC. It specifies CASSLGPRKGTQYF. This rearrangement joins TRBV19 to TRBJ2-5; D is unclear. Germline CDR1 LNHDA, CDR2 SQIVND (reference sequence). V dropped 6 bases and J dropped 7 bases, with 18 bases sitting between them. The CDR3 loop spans 14 amino acids. Combining the CDR3 with reference TRBV19 and TRBJ2-5 gives the whole variable domain DGGITQSPKYLFRKEGQNVTLSCEQNLNHDAMYWYRQDPGQGLRLIYYSQIVNDFQKGDIAEGYSVSREKKESFPLTVTSAQKNPTAFYLCASSLGPRKGTQYFGPGTRLLVL.

The chain links TRBV7-8 to TRBJ2-3, with D perhaps TRBD1 or TRBD2 (5 bases each). V lost 3 bases to trimming and J lost 3 bases, with 19 bases between them. The germline V gene has CDR1 SGHVS and CDR2 FQNEAQ. The CDR3 is 17 amino acids. The CDR3: CASSFRDQDSSTDTQYF. As DNA, the CDR3 is TGTGCCAGCAGCTTCAGGGATCAGGACTCCTCGACAGATACGCAGTATTTT.

This clone has a handful of counts. The chain has TRBV14 and TRBJ2-3; D uncertain. The CDR3 has 16 amino acids. Trimming stripped 1 base from V and 1 base from J, with 12 bases between. Germline V gene sequence: CDR1 SGHDN, CDR2 FVKESK. The CDR3 bases are TGTGCCAGCAGCCAAGTTTGGGGTAAGGGCACAGATACGCAGTATTTT. It specifies CASSQVWGKGTDTQYF. The full variable domain, with the rest looked up from reference TRBV14 and TRBJ2-3, is EAGVTQFPSHSVIEKGQTVTLRCDPISGHDNLYWYRRVMGKEIKFLLHFVKESKQDESGMPNNRFLAERTGGTYSTLKVQPAELEDSGVYFCASSQVWGKGTDTQYFGPGTRLTVL.

V gene TRBV7-2 combines with J gene TRBJ2-2; D is perhaps TRBD1 or TRBD2 (5 bases each). V was clipped by 7 bases and J by 0 bases, with 6 bases between them. CDR3 length: 13 amino acids. Germline lookup yields CDR1 SGHTA and CDR2 FQGNSA. This CDR3 is CASKGPNTGELFF. CDR3 nucleotides: TGTGCCAGCAAGGGACCGAACACCGGGGAGCTGTTTTTT. Using reference TRBV7-2 and TRBJ2-2 for the parts outside the CDR3, the full variable domain is GAGVSQSPSNKVTEKGKDVELRCDPISGHTALYWYRQSLGQGLEFLIYFQGNSAPDKSGLPSDRFSAERTGGSVSTLTIQRTQQEDSAVYLCASKGPNTGELFFGEGSRLTVL.